What follows are 26 T cell receptor beta chains derived from one specimen sequenced in a study of blood T cell repertoires in COVID-19. Profiling relied on immunoSEQ multiplex PCR, and the TCRdb table lists in-frame clones only, not all of them. This sample has 150,000 to 180,000 clones, with about 90% found just once. The specimen was peripheral blood. All receptors derive from a man aged 45 to 65 with acute or convalescent COVID-19.

The CDR3 bases are TGTGCCAGTAGTACCCAAGACGGGAATCAGCCCCAGCATTTT. Residues: CASSTQDGNQPQHF. The chain joins TRBV19 to TRBJ1-5; unclear D gene. V lost 4 bases and J lost 4, with 11 bases in between. CDR1 is LNHDA, CDR2 SQIVND, per germline (reference sequence). This CDR3 region has 14 residues.

This sequence joins TRBV7-9 and TRBJ2-4, with 10 bases fitting TRBD1. The CDR3 has 17 residues. With V trimmed by 2 bases and J by 4 bases, 8 bases remained unmatched. CDR1 and CDR2 from the germline V gene are SEHNR and FQNEAQ (reference sequence). The DNA of the CDR3 is TGTGCCAGCAGCTTAATGGGACAGGGGAGCGAGAAAAACATTCAGTACTTC. This sequence encodes CASSLMGQGSEKNIQYF. The variable domain in full, completed from reference TRBV7-9 and TRBJ2-4, reads DTGVSQNPRHKITKRGQNVTFRCDPISEHNRLYWYRQTLGQGPEFLTYFQNEAQLEKSRLLSDRFSAERPKGSFSTLEIQRTEQGDSAMYLCASSLMGQGSEKNIQYFGAGTRLSVL.

This clone has just one count. The chain links TRBV9 to TRBJ2-1, with 12 bases aligning to TRBD2. The CDR3 contains 15 residues. V lost 2 bases, J lost 7 bases, and 4 bases stayed unmatched. CDR1 is SGDLS, CDR2 YYNGEE, per germline. This CDR3 reads CASSVPGTSGNEQFF. The CDR3 DNA reads TGTGCCAGCAGCGTCCCCGGGACTAGCGGGAATGAGCAGTTCTTC.

The genes are TRBV6-2 or TRBV6-3 and TRBJ2-7; 9 bases fit TRBD1. Looked up from germline, CDR1 is MNHEY and CDR2 is SVGEGT. The CDR3 has 14 residues. V trimming: 3 bases; J trimming: 3 bases; junction bases outside the gene matches: 3. The CDR3 coding sequence is TGTGCCAGCAGTTATCGGGGACAGGGCTACGAGCAGTACGTC. The encoded protein is CASSYRGQGYEQYV.

The chain uses TRBV28 and TRBJ2-3; D possibly corresponds to TRBD2 (6 bases). CDR1 is MDHEN, CDR2 SYDVKM, per germline. Trimming stripped 8 bases from V and 11 bases from J, with 11 bases between. This CDR3 comprises 10 residues. CDR3 in DNA: TGTGCCAGCGGTCAGCGGGTGCAGTATTTT. This codes for CASGQRVQYF.

The chain joins TRBV5-6 to TRBJ2-5, with TRBD1 matching over 7 bases. The ends lost 3 bases at V and 3 bases at J; junction bases unmatched: 5. The germline CDR1 and CDR2 sequences are SGHDT and YYEEEE. The CDR3 sequence is 14 residues long. For the CDR3, the DNA is TGTGCCAGCAGCTCGTCAACAGGGGAAGAGACCCAGTACTTC. Translation gives CASSSSTGEETQYF.

This clone has a handful of counts. The V and J genes are TRBV27 and TRBJ2-7, with no clear D. Trimming cost V 5 bases and J 3 bases, with 14 bases left between them. The CDR3 consists of 14 residues. In germline, CDR1 is MNHEY, CDR2 SMNVEV (reference sequence). The CDR3 DNA reads TGTGCCAGCAGTCCCGCCGGTCGAAACTACGAGCAGTACGTC. Its translation is CASSPAGRNYEQYV.

This clone was detected once. The chain is built from TRBV2 and TRBJ1-5; tentatively, D is TRBD1 (5 bases). CDR1 is SNHLY, CDR2 FYNNEI, per germline. V gave up 6 bases and J gave up 3 bases, with 18 bases separating them. The CDR3 extends over 16 amino acids. The CDR3 region has the DNA TGTGCCAGCAGGCATTTCGATGGGGCCTCCAATCAGCCCCAGCATTTT. Amino acids: CASRHFDGASNQPQHF.

The rearrangement links TRBV5-6 to TRBJ2-2, with 10 bases matching TRBD1. This CDR3 has 18 residues. Germline V CDR1 and CDR2: SGHDT, YYEEEE. The trim removed 0 bases at V and 2 bases at J, leaving 7 bases unmatched. CDR3 DNA sequence: TGTGCCAGCAGCTTGGGAGTTTGGGACAGGGGCAACACCGGGGAGCTGTTTTTT. Translating it yields CASSLGVWDRGNTGELFF.

V is TRBV27 and J is TRBJ2-2; weak D call: TRBD1 (5 bases). Per the germline V gene, CDR1 is MNHEY and CDR2 is SMNVEV (reference sequence). Between the trimmed V and J ends, which lost 1 base and 6 bases, there was a span of 6 bases. The CDR3 totals 13 residues. The CDR3 bases are TGTGCCAGCAGTTTATTAGGGGCCGGGGAGCTGTTTTTT. It codes for CASSLLGAGELFF.

This sequence joins TRBV1 and TRBJ2-1; TRBD2, as called in the table, went unchecked against the DNA. TRBV1 is a pseudogene segment. This CDR3 contains 17 residues. CDR3 loop: CTSSQDQAGGLYNEQFF. The CDR3, as DNA: TGCACCAGCAGCCAAGATCAGGCGGGAGGGCTCTACAATGAGCAGTTCTTC.

The chain employs TRBV27 and TRBJ1-1; 7 bases line up with TRBD1. Germline V gene data show CDR1 as MNHEY and CDR2 as SMNVEV (reference sequence). CDR3 length: 14 amino acids. V shed 6 bases, J shed 1 base, and the junction held 5 bases outside the gene matches. The DNA for the CDR3 is TGTGCCAGCAGGATTCAGGGGGAGAACACTGAAGCTTTCTTT. As protein: CASRIQGENTEAFF.

The J gene is TRBJ1-2, the V gene TRBV7-2; perhaps TRBD1 as D (5 bases). The CDR3 is 15 amino acids. Looked up from germline, CDR1 is SGHTA and CDR2 is FQGNSA. With 2 bases removed from V and 1 base from J, the gap between germline ends came to 11 bases. As DNA, the CDR3 is TGTGCCAGCAGCTTAATCGGGGGGGATAACTATGGCTACACCTTC. Its protein is CASSLIGGDNYGYTF. The full variable domain, in which reference TRBV7-2 and TRBJ1-2 provide the parts outside the CDR3, is GAGVSQSPSNKVTEKGKDVELRCDPISGHTALYWYRQSLGQGLEFLIYFQGNSAPDKSGLPSDRFSAERTGGSVSTLTIQRTQQEDSAVYLCASSLIGGDNYGYTFGSGTRLTVV.

The chain carries TRBV24-1 and TRBJ2-7; 7 bases line up with TRBD1. This CDR3 is built from 18 residues. Germline CDR1 reads KGHDR; CDR2 reads SFDVKD. V was pared by 3 bases and J by 5 bases, with 18 bases of the junction left unmatched. DNA of the CDR3: TGTGCCACCAGTGATCCATGGACGAGGACAGGCCGGGCGAACGAGCAGTACTTC. It encodes CATSDPWTRTGRANEQYF.

This chain connects TRBV10-1 to TRBJ2-2; 7 bases are shared with TRBD1. The CDR3 spans 15 residues. The ends lost 0 bases at V and 6 bases at J; junction bases unmatched: 4. Looked up from germline, CDR1 is WNHNN and CDR2 is SYGVQD (reference sequence). The CDR3 coding sequence is TGCGCCAGCAGTGAGTCCTGGGACAGCCCCGGGGAGCTGTTTTTT. This codes for CASSESWDSPGELFF.

The V call is TRBV3-1 (or the pseudogene TRBV3-2), the J call TRBJ1-5, with no clear D. CDR3 size: 15 residues. CDR1 is LGHDT, CDR2 YNNKEL, per germline (reference sequence). Trimming removed 2 bases from V and 0 bases from J, with 8 bases in between. The CDR3 coding sequence is TGTGCCAGCAGCCAATCAGACTATAGCAATCAGCCCCAGCATTTT. Translated: CASSQSDYSNQPQHF.

The J gene is TRBJ1-1, the V gene TRBV7-9; D call uncertain. The V gene's germline CDR1 is SEHNR and CDR2 FQNEAQ (reference sequence). CDR3 length equals 16 residues. The germline V and J ends were trimmed by 1 base and 3 bases, with 15 bases remaining between them. Written as DNA, the CDR3 is TGTGCCAGCAGCTTAGATATAGCAGTACGGTACACTGAAGCTTTCTTT. Encoded protein: CASSLDIAVRYTEAFF. Full variable domain (remainder filled in from reference TRBV7-9 and TRBJ1-1): DTGVSQNPRHKITKRGQNVTFRCDPISEHNRLYWYRQTLGQGPEFLTYFQNEAQLEKSRLLSDRFSAERPKGSFSTLEIQRTEQGDSAMYLCASSLDIAVRYTEAFFGQGTRLTVV.

The V and J genes are TRBV28 and TRBJ2-1; 7 nucleotides match TRBD2. The V segment lost 5 bases and the J segment 8 bases; nucleotides outside the gene matches: 9. Germline CDR1 is MDHEN and CDR2 is SYDVKM. The CDR3 runs to 14 residues. CDR3 bases: TGTGCCAGCAGTCCTTCGGGTAGCGGGTATGAGCAGTTCTTC. Its translation is CASSPSGSGYEQFF.

J is TRBJ1-4 and V is TRBV7-2, with D possibly TRBD1 on 5 matching bases. The V gene's germline CDR1 is SGHTA and CDR2 FQGNSA. Trimming cost V 4 bases and J 7 bases, with 16 bases left between them. This CDR3 contains 15 residues. The CDR3 bases are TGTGCCAGCAGCTCCATGGGGGGAGGTGGTGAAAAACTGTTTTTT. Translated: CASSSMGGGGEKLFF.

The chain carries TRBV10-3 and TRBJ1-2; TRBD1 might be the D (5 bases). Trimming took off 9 bases at V and 1 base at J, with 12 bases between the two ends. Germline V gene data show CDR1 as ENHRY and CDR2 as SYGVKD. CDR3 length: 13 residues. This CDR3 is CAISGDLNYGYTF. The CDR3, as DNA: TGTGCCATAAGCGGGGACCTTAACTATGGCTACACCTTC.

The chain combines TRBV6-5 with TRBJ2-3, with 7 bases lining up with TRBD1. Germline CDR1 MNHEY, CDR2 SVGAGI. With V trimmed by 6 bases and J by 2 bases, 8 bases remained unmatched. This CDR3 region has 15 residues. The CDR3 DNA sequence: TGTGCCAGCAGGCGCAGGGGGATTATCACAGATACGCAGTATTTT. Its translation is CASRRRGIITDTQYF.

V and J are TRBV11-3 and TRBJ2-2; 9 nucleotides align to TRBD1. CDR1 is SGHNT and CDR2 is YENEEA in the germline V gene. The J segment lost 3 bases and the V segment lost 5 bases, leaving 4 bases of the junction unmatched. There are 15 residues in the CDR3. The CDR3 coding sequence is TGTGCCAGCAGCCCCGGGACAGGGTACACCGGGGAGCTGTTTTTT. Protein product: CASSPGTGYTGELFF.

The chain joins TRBV25-1 to TRBJ1-6; maybe TRBD1 (6 bases). Germline CDR1 is MGHDK and CDR2 is SYGVNS. The CDR3 is 16 residues long. Trimming took 4 bases from V and 9 from J, leaving 19 bases between them. The CDR3 region is CASSGPGEGRGSPLHF. For the CDR3, the DNA is TGTGCCAGCAGTGGGCCAGGGGAGGGCAGAGGTTCACCCCTCCACTTT. The complete variable domain, with remaining parts taken from reference TRBV25-1 and TRBJ1-6, reads EADIYQTPRYLVIGTGKKITLECSQTMGHDKMYWYQQDPGMELHLIHYSYGVNSTEKGDLSSESTVSRIRTEHFPLTLESARPSHTSQYLCASSGPGEGRGSPLHFGNGTRLTVT.

The DNA of the CDR3 is TGTGCCAGCAGCGGTAGCGGGGGCTCGCGCTCCTACAATGAGCAGTTCTTC. Its protein is CASSGSGGSRSYNEQFF. The chain employs TRBV7-9 and TRBJ2-1; TRBD2 matches at 9 bases. The J segment lost 0 bases and the V segment lost 5 bases, leaving 8 bases of the junction unmatched. This CDR3 has 17 amino acids. The V gene's germline CDR1 is SEHNR and CDR2 FQNEAQ (reference sequence).

This chain joins TRBV5-1 and TRBJ2-2; 8 bases map to TRBD1. Germline V gene lookup returns CDR1 SGHRS and CDR2 YFSETQ. The CDR3 is made up of 17 amino acids. V lost 0 bases, J lost 2 bases, and 6 bases stayed unmatched. The CDR3 DNA follows: TGCGCCAGCAGCTTGGCCCGGGACAGGTTTAACACCGGGGAGCTGTTTTTT. Its protein is CASSLARDRFNTGELFF.

The chain has TRBV11-2 and TRBJ1-1, with 10 bases identical to TRBD1. The junction had 6 bases not matched to a gene; V was cut back by 5 bases and J by 3 bases. The CDR3 is made up of 15 amino acids. Germline CDR1 is SGHAT and CDR2 is FQNNGV. As DNA, the CDR3 is TGTGCCAGCAGCCTGTGGACAGGGGGAGACACTGAAGCTTTCTTT. Translation: CASSLWTGGDTEAFF.